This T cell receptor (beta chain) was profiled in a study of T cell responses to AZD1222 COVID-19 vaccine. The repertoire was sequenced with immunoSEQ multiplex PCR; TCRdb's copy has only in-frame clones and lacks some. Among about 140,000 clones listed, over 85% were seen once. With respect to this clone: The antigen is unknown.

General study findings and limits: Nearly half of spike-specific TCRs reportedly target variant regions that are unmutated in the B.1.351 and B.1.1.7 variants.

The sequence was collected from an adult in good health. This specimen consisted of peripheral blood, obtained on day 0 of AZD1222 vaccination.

The CDR3 here is CASSYGAVLAGELFF. CDR3 sequence (DNA): TGTGCCAGCAGTTACGGGGCAGTCCTGGCCGGGGAGCTGTTTTTT. The chain joins TRBV6-5 to TRBJ2-2; weak D call: TRBD1 (5 bases). From germline, CDR1 is MNHEY and CDR2 SVGAGI. The ends were cut back, 2 bases at V and 6 bases at J, with 13 bases in the middle. This CDR3 comprises 15 residues.